This T cell receptor (beta chain) was identified during a study of quantifying T cell responses using KT2 cells. Study at large: TCR alpha and beta constant-region primers primed reverse transcription of RNA. The second PCR was a qPCR stopped at a predetermined fluorescence threshold.

As for this clonotype: Its antigen remains unidentified.

CDR1 is SGDLS and CDR2 is YYNGEE in the germline V gene. The CDR3 loop spans 16 amino acids. V was shortened by 0 bases and J by 6 bases, with 17 bases between the two germline ends. General study findings and limits: At about one KT2 cell per 100,000 PBMC, KT2 sequences were still detected.

The cDNA 3' end received a ligated oligonucleotide with a UMI. The first PCR ran around 4 cycles with an equimolar RC1.1 and RC1.2 beta primer mix. TCRdb used MiXCR to reprocess the UMI-ligation and nested PCR reads, holding one entry per CDR3 protein. The data show 31,000 or so distinct CDR3 sequences, 10% seen once. Specimen: PBMCs spiked with cells of the T cell clone KT2. This receptor was obtained from a human donor. The rearrangement uses TRBV9 and TRBJ2-3, with D perhaps TRBD1 or TRBD2 (5 bases each). The CDR3 protein is CASSVARTRGSDTQYF. The CDR3 DNA sequence: TGTGCCAGCAGCGTAGCCCGAACTAGGGGCTCGGATACGCAGTATTTT.